This paragraph covers one T cell receptor beta chain sequence. Its target is not known. The PCR was carried out with 60 Vbeta primers and 13 Jbeta primers. Sequencing used immunoSEQ multiplex PCR; TCRdb keeps in-frame clones, though not all of them. The repertoire holds about 150,000 clones, with approximately 81% as singletons. This record comes from a study of cytomegalovirus exposure and HLA in healthy donors. Study-level background: An analysis done earlier identified 120 million or so unique TCR beta sequences from roughly 190 million T cells. Findings and limits, study-wide: The authors excluded some V segments, including TRBV6-2 and TRBV6-3, as indistinguishable. Reportedly, cytomegalovirus status was diagnosed with high sensitivity and specificity. It was confirmed in vitro that three of the CMV-associated chains were specific for CMV antigens.

The CDR3 length is 14 residues. The V segment lost 5 bases and the J segment 7 bases; nucleotides outside the gene matches: 5. Germline-derived CDR1 and CDR2 are MNHEY and SMNVEV (reference sequence). Sequences were obtained from PBMCs. The chain has TRBV27 and TRBJ1-5; 10 nucleotides line up with TRBD1. This sequence originates from a boy under 10 years old in good health and CMV-seronegative. The CDR3 sequence: CASSRQGAGQPQHF. The CDR3 nucleotides read TGTGCCAGCAGTCGACAGGGGGCCGGGCAGCCCCAGCATTTT.